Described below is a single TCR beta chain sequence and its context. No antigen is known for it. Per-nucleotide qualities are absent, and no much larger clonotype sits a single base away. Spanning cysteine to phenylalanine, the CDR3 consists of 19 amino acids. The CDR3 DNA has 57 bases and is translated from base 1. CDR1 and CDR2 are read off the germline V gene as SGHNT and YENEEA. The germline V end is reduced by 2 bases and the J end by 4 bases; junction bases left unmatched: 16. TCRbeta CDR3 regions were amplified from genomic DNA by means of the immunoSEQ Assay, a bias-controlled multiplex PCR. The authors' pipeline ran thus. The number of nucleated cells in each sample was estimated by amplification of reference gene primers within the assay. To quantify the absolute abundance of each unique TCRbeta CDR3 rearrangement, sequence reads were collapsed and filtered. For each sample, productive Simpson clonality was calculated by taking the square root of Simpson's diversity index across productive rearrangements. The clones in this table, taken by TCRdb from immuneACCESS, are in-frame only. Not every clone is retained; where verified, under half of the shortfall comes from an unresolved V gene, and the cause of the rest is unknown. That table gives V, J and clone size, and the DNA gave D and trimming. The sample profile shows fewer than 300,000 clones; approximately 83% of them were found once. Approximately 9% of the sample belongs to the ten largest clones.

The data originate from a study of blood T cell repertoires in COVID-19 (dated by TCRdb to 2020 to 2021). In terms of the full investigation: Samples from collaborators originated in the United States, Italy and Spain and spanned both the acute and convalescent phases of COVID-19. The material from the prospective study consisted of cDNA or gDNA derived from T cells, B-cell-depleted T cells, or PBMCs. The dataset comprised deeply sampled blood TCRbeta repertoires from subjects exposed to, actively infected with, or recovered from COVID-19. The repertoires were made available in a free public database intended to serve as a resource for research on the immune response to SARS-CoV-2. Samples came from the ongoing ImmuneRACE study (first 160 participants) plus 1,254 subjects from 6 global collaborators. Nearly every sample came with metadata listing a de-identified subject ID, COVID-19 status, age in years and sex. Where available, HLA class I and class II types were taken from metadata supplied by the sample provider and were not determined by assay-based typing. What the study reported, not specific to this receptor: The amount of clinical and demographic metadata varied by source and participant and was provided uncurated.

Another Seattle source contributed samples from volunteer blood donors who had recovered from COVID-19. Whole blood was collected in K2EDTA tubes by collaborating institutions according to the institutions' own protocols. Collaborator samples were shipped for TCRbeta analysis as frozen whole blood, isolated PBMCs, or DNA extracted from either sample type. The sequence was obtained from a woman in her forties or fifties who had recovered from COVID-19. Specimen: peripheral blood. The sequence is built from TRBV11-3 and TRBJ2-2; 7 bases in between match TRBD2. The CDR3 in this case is CASSLSRGGWGIGTGELFF. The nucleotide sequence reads TGTGCCAGCAGCTTATCGCGGGGAGGGTGGGGAATAGGCACCGGGGAGCTGTTTTTT.